This T cell receptor (beta chain) was found in a study of identical twins. V lost 2 bases, J lost 6 bases, and 5 bases stayed unmatched. Germline V gene sequence: CDR1 MNHNS, CDR2 SASEGT. The CDR3 is made up of 15 amino acids. After template switching added a universal primer site, the resulting cDNA carried unique molecular identifiers. TCRdb re-called the 5' RACE reads with MiXCR, one entry per CDR3 protein. Of some 460,000 distinct CDR3 sequences listed, over 12% were seen once; the top ten hold about 0.52%. Broader study findings: Invariant T cells like MAIT and iNKT could partly confound the zero-insertion analyses. Insertions ran lower in abundant cord blood beta clonotypes, though not in memory repertoires. Twins shared beta out-of-frame sequences in excess, but this excess was weaker.

This clonotype was seen only a few times. As yet, its antigen is unknown. These same records also appear under a second study, on yellow fever vaccine responses in identical twins.

What was sequenced was CD4+ T cells sorted from blood. The receptor's source is a woman aged 18-35 years in good health. The V gene is TRBV6-1, the J gene TRBJ2-1; 9 bases agree with TRBD1. The CDR3 sequence: CASSETGGAVNEQFF. The CDR3 DNA reads TGTGCCAGCAGTGAAACAGGGGGCGCTGTCAATGAGCAGTTCTTC.